The 29 T cell receptor beta chains in this list originate from one sample, sequenced in a study of PD-L1 blockade in urothelial cancer. Described time point: pretreatment peripheral blood. Profiling relied on immunoSEQ multiplex PCR, and the TCRdb table lists in-frame clones only, not all of them. The sample lists tens of thousands of clones, 81% occurring once. This material consisted of PBMCs, taken around atezolizumab (anti-PD-L1) treatment. Receptors were obtained from a man aged 65-85 years with urothelial cancer.

V is TRBV6-5 and J is TRBJ2-3; the match to TRBD1 covers 7 bases. From germline, CDR1 is MNHEY and CDR2 SVGAGI. The CDR3 runs 14 residues. V shed 6 bases, J shed 5 bases, and the junction held 8 bases outside the gene matches. In DNA form, the CDR3 reads TGTGCCAGCAGCCGACAGGGATTGTTAGATACGCAGTATTTT. Its protein product is CASSRQGLLDTQYF.

This clone has a handful of counts. The chain employs TRBV19 and TRBJ1-2; TRBD1 might be the D (5 bases). The CDR3 loop spans 12 amino acids. Germline assignment: CDR1 LNHDA and CDR2 SQIVND (reference sequence). V was clipped by 3 bases and J by 7 bases, with 9 bases between them. CDR3 DNA sequence: TGTGCCAGTAGTATCAGGGAGGGTGGCTACACCTTC. This encodes CASSIREGGYTF.

The chain combines TRBV5-4 with TRBJ2-5, with D hard to call. The germline V and J ends were trimmed by 2 bases and 5 bases, with 13 bases remaining between them. Germline V gene sequence: CDR1 SGHNT, CDR2 YYREEE (reference sequence). The CDR3 loop spans 14 amino acids. The CDR3 is CASSLYDARETQYF. CDR3 bases: TGTGCCAGCAGCTTATATGATGCGCGGGAGACCCAGTACTTC.

This chain connects TRBV19 to TRBJ1-1; a weak D match, TRBD1 (5 bases). Trimming removed 4 bases from V and 1 base from J, with 10 bases in between. Germline values: CDR1 LNHDA, CDR2 SQIVND (reference sequence). The CDR3 runs 14 residues. CDR3 in DNA: TGTGCCAGTAGTACCATACAGGAGAACACTGAAGCTTTCTTT. It is translated as CASSTIQENTEAFF.

This chain joins TRBV4-1 and TRBJ2-7; 8 bases are a match to TRBD2. Per the germline V gene, CDR1 is MGHRA and CDR2 is YSYEKL. Trimming at V came to 4 bases and at J to 0 bases, leaving 5 bases not matched to a gene. The CDR3 has 15 residues. CDR3 sequence: CASSLRGGVSYEQYF. In DNA, the CDR3 is TGCGCCAGCAGCCTCCGGGGGGGGGTCTCCTACGAGCAGTACTTC.

The chain employs TRBV4-2 and TRBJ1-4; TRBD1 aligns across 11 bases. Germline V gene sequence: CDR1 LGHNA, CDR2 YNFKEQ. The J segment lost 7 bases and the V segment lost 0 bases, leaving 7 bases of the junction unmatched. This CDR3 is 17 amino acids long. Written as DNA, the CDR3 is TGTGCCAGCAGCCAAGATCCCGTGGGGACAGGGGGTGAAAAACTGTTTTTT. This translates into CASSQDPVGTGGEKLFF.

This chain connects TRBV7-2 to TRBJ2-7, with 9 bases that match TRBD1. The CDR3 totals 12 residues. CDR1 and CDR2 from the germline V gene are SGHTA and FQGNSA. After removal of 4 bases from V and 7 bases from J, the junction contained 2 bases not matched to a gene. The CDR3 coding sequence is TGTGCCAGCAGCTACAGGGGGCTGGAGCAGTACTTC. Translated: CASSYRGLEQYF. The full variable domain, its missing parts supplied by reference TRBV7-2 and TRBJ2-7, is GAGVSQSPSNKVTEKGKDVELRCDPISGHTALYWYRQSLGQGLEFLIYFQGNSAPDKSGLPSDRFSAERTGGSVSTLTIQRTQQEDSAVYLCASSYRGLEQYFGPGTRLTVT.

This clone is a singleton in its sample. V and J are TRBV11-1 and TRBJ2-6; tentative D call: TRBD1 (5 bases). This CDR3 region has 14 residues. Trimming removed 5 bases from V and 0 bases from J, with 5 bases in between. Germline loops: CDR1 SGHAT, CDR2 FQDESV (reference sequence). CDR3 DNA: TGTGCCAGCAGCAGGGGCTCTGGGGCCAACGTCCTGACTTTC. Amino acids: CASSRGSGANVLTF.

V is TRBV6-5 and J is TRBJ2-7; 7 bases are shared with TRBD1. The CDR3 runs to 10 residues. The V segment lost 11 bases and the J segment 6 bases; nucleotides outside the gene matches: 4. Germline lookup yields CDR1 MNHEY and CDR2 SVGAGI. In nucleotides, the CDR3 is TGTGCCTCCCACAGGGGCGAGCAGTACTTC. Translating it yields CASHRGEQYF.

The chain is built from TRBV5-4 and TRBJ1-4; D perhaps matches TRBD1 (5 bases). The CDR3 runs 14 residues. Germline values: CDR1 SGHNT, CDR2 YYREEE (reference sequence). Deletions cut 4 bases from V and 8 bases from J, with 15 bases between. In DNA form, the CDR3 reads TGTGCCAGCAGCCCGGGGGGAACCCCGGAAAAACTGTTTTTT. Its translation is CASSPGGTPEKLFF.

The gene calls are TRBV23-1 and TRBJ1-5; the match to TRBD1 covers 7 bases. TRBV23-1 is an ORF, and what it does is uncertain. This CDR3 has 18 amino acids. The V segment lost 0 bases and the J segment 3 bases; nucleotides outside the gene matches: 11. The CDR3 coding sequence is TGCGCCAGCAGTCAATCACGGCTCGGAGGGGGCACCAATCAGCCCCAGCATTTT. Protein sequence: CASSQSRLGGGTNQPQHF.

The V and J genes are TRBV2 and TRBJ2-3; TRBD2 might be the D (5 bases). The germline V and J ends were trimmed by 9 bases and 4 bases, with 17 bases remaining between them. Germline CDR1 and CDR2: SNHLY and FYNNEI. The CDR3 consists of 14 residues. The CDR3 loop is CASNQRQMADTQYF. CDR3 in DNA: TGTGCCAGTAACCAGCGGCAGATGGCAGATACGCAGTATTTT.

The V call is TRBV18, the J call TRBJ2-7; possibly TRBD1 for D (5 bases). Trimming took 0 bases from V and 3 from J, leaving 9 bases between them. There are 14 residues in the CDR3. Germline CDR1 is KGHSH and CDR2 is LQKENI. The CDR3 loop is CASSPPAGRYEQYF. The DNA for the CDR3 is TGTGCCAGCTCACCACCGGCAGGGCGCTACGAGCAGTACTTC.

The rearrangement uses TRBV5-4 and TRBJ2-7, with 12 nucleotides matching TRBD2. The CDR3 runs to 17 residues. CDR1 and CDR2 (germline): SGHNT, YYREEE (reference sequence). V lost 4 bases to trimming and J lost 0 bases; unmatched junction nucleotides: 8. The CDR3 is CASSGGTSGPSSYEQYF. DNA for the CDR3: TGTGCCAGCAGCGGAGGGACTAGCGGGCCGAGCTCCTACGAGCAGTACTTC.

This chain links TRBV18 with TRBJ2-5; maybe TRBD2 (5 bases). Between the trimmed V and J ends, which lost 3 bases and 5 bases, there was a span of 13 bases. Germline CDR1 reads KGHSH; CDR2 reads LQKENI. The CDR3 extends over 14 amino acids. As DNA, the CDR3 is TGTGCCAGCTCACCCCGGAGGCAAGGGGAGACCCAGTACTTC. Translation: CASSPRRQGETQYF.

The chain joins TRBV10-3 to TRBJ2-2; 8 bases are a match to TRBD2. CDR1 and CDR2 (germline): ENHRY, SYGVKD. J was trimmed by 6 bases and V by 7 bases; bases with no gene match: 4. The CDR3 has 13 residues. CDR3 sequence reads: CAIKAGDAGELFF. The CDR3 bases are TGTGCCATCAAAGCGGGAGACGCCGGGGAGCTGTTTTTT.

The CDR3, as DNA: TGTGCCAGTAGTTCACGAGGGGGGGCAACTGGGGCCAACGTCCTGACTTTC. It codes for CASSSRGGATGANVLTF. The chain combines TRBV19 with TRBJ2-6; tentatively, D is TRBD2 (7 bases). This CDR3 comprises 17 residues. The germline gives CDR1 LNHDA, CDR2 SQIVND (reference sequence). V lost 5 bases, J lost 2 bases, and 16 bases lay in between.

The chain links TRBV19 to TRBJ2-5, with D tentatively TRBD1 (5 bases). The CDR3 is 14 amino acids. Trimming took 3 bases from V and 5 from J, leaving 13 bases between them. Germline V lookup: CDR1 LNHDA, CDR2 SQIVND (reference sequence). The chain's CDR3 is CASSIDRLTETQYF. CDR3 nucleotide sequence: TGTGCCAGTAGTATCGACAGATTAACGGAGACCCAGTACTTC.

J is TRBJ1-1 and V is TRBV29-1; possibly TRBD1 for D (5 bases). The V end lost 6 bases, the J end lost 3 bases, and 14 bases lay between the germline ends. The germline gives CDR1 SQVTM, CDR2 ANQGSEA. CDR3 length: 13 amino acids. The DNA of the CDR3 is TGCAGCGTGGGAACAGGAGGGGACACTGAAGCTTTCTTT. Its translation is CSVGTGGDTEAFF.

The V call is TRBV6-1, the J call TRBJ2-7; a possible D gene is TRBD1 (6 bases). CDR1 MNHNS and CDR2 SASEGT come from the germline V gene. The V and J ends lost 3 bases and 1 base respectively, with 16 bases between them. This CDR3 comprises 16 residues. CDR3 protein: CASSDGPGRGSYEQYF. The CDR3, as DNA: TGTGCCAGCAGTGACGGGCCTGGCAGGGGATCCTACGAGCAGTACTTC.

The rearrangement links TRBV2 to TRBJ2-7; 8 bases map to TRBD1. With V trimmed by 3 bases and J by 6 bases, 7 bases remained unmatched. The CDR3 is made up of 14 amino acids. Germline V gives CDR1 SNHLY, CDR2 FYNNEI. CDR3 nucleotides: TGTGCCAGCAGTGAGAGGACAGGGAAGGGCGAGCAGTACTTC. It encodes CASSERTGKGEQYF.

The chain combines TRBV10-2 with TRBJ2-3, with TRBD1 matching over 12 bases. The CDR3 is 16 residues long. Per germline, CDR1 WSHSY and CDR2 SAAADI. The V segment lost 3 bases and the J segment 3 bases; nucleotides outside the gene matches: 4. In DNA form, the CDR3 reads TGCGCCAGCAGTGACGGGACAGGGGGCTTTACAGATACGCAGTATTTT. Amino acids: CASSDGTGGFTDTQYF.

The V and J genes are TRBV4-3 and TRBJ2-7; D possibly corresponds to TRBD2 (5 bases). This CDR3 region has 16 residues. Germline V gene sequence: CDR1 LGHNA, CDR2 YSLEER. Between the trimmed V and J ends, which lost 0 bases and 2 bases, there was a span of 14 bases. The CDR3 DNA sequence: TGCGCCAGCAGCCAAGAACGGACTGAAATTACCTACGAGCAGTACTTC. Translating it yields CASSQERTEITYEQYF.

The chain couples TRBV4-1 to TRBJ1-5, with TRBD1 matching over 11 bases. With V trimmed by 3 bases and J by 0 bases, 1 base remained unmatched. In germline, CDR1 is MGHRA, CDR2 YSYEKL. The CDR3 covers 16 residues. CDR3 loop: CASSQGQGVSNQPQHF. The CDR3 nucleotides read TGCGCCAGCAGCCAGGGACAGGGGGTTAGCAATCAGCCCCAGCATTTT.

Only one count was recorded for this clone. The V gene is TRBV11-2, the J gene TRBJ2-2; 7 bases match TRBD1. Germline-derived CDR1 and CDR2 are SGHAT and FQNNGV. V trimming: 3 bases; J trimming: 7 bases; junction bases outside the gene matches: 5. The CDR3 consists of 14 residues. The CDR3 loop is CASSLDRLGGELFF. Here the CDR3 DNA reads TGTGCCAGCAGCTTGGACAGGCTGGGCGGGGAGCTGTTTTTT.

The gene calls are TRBV7-3 and TRBJ2-3, with TRBD2 matching over 8 bases. J gave up 5 bases and V 2 bases, and 6 bases lay outside the gene matches. CDR3 length equals 15 residues. Per germline, CDR1 SGHTA and CDR2 FQGTGA. The CDR3 region has the DNA TGTGCCAGCAGCTTAGACGGGAGGGTGGGAGATACGCAGTATTTT. Translation gives CASSLDGRVGDTQYF.

The chain links TRBV7-3 to TRBJ1-4, with TRBD1 matching 7 bases. With 5 bases clipped from V and 8 bases from J, the junction kept 5 bases outside the gene matches. The germline CDR1 and CDR2 sequences are SGHTA and FQGTGA. This CDR3 is 13 amino acids long. CDR3 DNA: TGTGCCAGCAGCACAGGGGTCGGGGAAAAACTGTTTTTT. Its protein product is CASSTGVGEKLFF.

The rearrangement joins TRBV5-1 to TRBJ2-5, with 9 nucleotides matching TRBD1. V dropped 0 bases and J dropped 1; count of bases not matched to a gene: 1. The germline CDR1 and CDR2 sequences are SGHRS and YFSETQ. This CDR3 has 15 amino acids. Here the CDR3 reads CASSLEGQGQETQYF. In DNA form, the CDR3 reads TGCGCCAGCAGCTTGGAGGGACAGGGCCAAGAGACCCAGTACTTC.

This chain joins TRBV7-8 and TRBJ2-7; 10 bases are a match to TRBD1. With 6 bases clipped from V and 5 bases from J, the junction kept 7 bases outside the gene matches. This CDR3 comprises 14 residues. Germline V lookup: CDR1 SGHVS, CDR2 FQNEAQ. CDR3 bases: TGTGCCAGCAGATATAGACAGGGGGCGAACGAGCAGTACTTC. It yields the protein CASRYRQGANEQYF.